Here is one T cell receptor (beta chain) with its context. This clone was picked up a small number of times. The antigen it recognizes is unknown. Base qualities were left out, and no much larger clone turns up one base away. This entry comes from a study of T cells in tuberculosis listed by TCRdb under 2018. Broadly, across the study: To characterize T cells specific for the mycobacterial lipid antigen glucose monomycolate (GMM), the study used CD1B tetramers together with high-throughput TCR immunosequencing. IGRA-negative adolescents, IGRA-positive adolescents with latent tuberculosis and adults with active tuberculosis, about 9 per group, were compared in a South African clinical cohort.

At study entry, adolescents were screened for latent tuberculosis infection by tuberculin skin test and QuantiFERON-TB GOLD In-Tube IGRA. Immunosequencing was performed on unsorted cryopreserved PBMC, with 80,000 to 100,000 T cells per clinical donor covered on average. Eleven high schools in the Worcester region of the Western Cape, South Africa, served as enrollment sites for adolescents aged 12 to 18 years. Approximately ten M. tuberculosis-infected adolescents and around ten uninfected adolescents, matched for age and sex, were selected. PBMC from adolescents were isolated by density centrifugation from freshly drawn heparinized blood and then cryopreserved. The CDR3 spans 14 residues, from the cysteine through the phenylalanine. Only the CDR3 DNA stays, 42 bases, in frame from base 1. From V the trimming removes 5 bases and from J it removes 2 bases, while the gene matches leave 4 bases of the junction unaccounted for. CDR1 and CDR2 were assigned from the germline V gene (reference sequence) as LNHDA and SQIVND.

TCR libraries were generated with the immunoSEQ multiplex PCR assay, using TCR-beta and/or TCR-alpha/delta assays for each sample. The amplified TCR libraries were sequenced on the Illumina high-throughput platform. The paper's data handling went like this. Clustering and dimensionality reduction relied on pairwise TCRdist distances among GMM-specific receptors from T cells that were either sorted ex vivo or expanded in vitro. Each clinical repertoire was assigned a mean NN-distance score, defined as the average TCRdist to the nearest 10% of tetramer-positive reference sequences. GEM TCR motif frequency was calculated as the fraction of unique TCRs that matched known GEM sequences in V/J usage and CDR3 length. Linear discriminant analysis with leave-one-out cross-validation, implemented in scikit-learn, was used to classify active tuberculosis. TCRdb took this table from immuneACCESS and kept in-frame rearrangements with V and J called. Such tables lack part of the clones; where checked against another copy, unresolved V genes explain under half of the gap, and the rest is unexplained. V and J calls and clone size come straight from that table; D and trimming were deduced from the DNA. The sample table records 35,000 to 55,000 clones; 90% to 95% of these occur just once. Around 7% of the sample comes from the top ten.

Overall study results and their limits: The smaller NN-distances in active tuberculosis patients were driven in part by shorter CDR3-alpha lengths, while the difference seen for TCR-beta was not statistically significant. Compared with IGRA-negative controls, TCR-alpha repertoires from active tuberculosis had smaller mean NN-distances to GMM-specific TCRs, which suggests clonal expansion of these TCRs. Using GEM motif frequencies, a classifier achieved 65% to 75% accuracy, whereas a classifier built on the diverse GMM-specific repertoire got to 87% accuracy (AUROC more than 0.85). Which clinical samples got chosen depended on the availability of cryopreserved specimens, and the active tuberculosis cases were adults, whereas the controls were adolescents.

The clonotype was recovered from a donor aged 10 to 29 with latent tuberculosis or without tuberculosis infection. The sample comprised PBMCs. Here the chain combines TRBV19 and TRBJ2-7; 9 bases in the junction line up with TRBD1. For the CDR3, the sequence is CASSPTGGAYEQYF. The base sequence is TGTGCCAGTAGTCCTACAGGGGGCGCCTACGAGCAGTACTTC.